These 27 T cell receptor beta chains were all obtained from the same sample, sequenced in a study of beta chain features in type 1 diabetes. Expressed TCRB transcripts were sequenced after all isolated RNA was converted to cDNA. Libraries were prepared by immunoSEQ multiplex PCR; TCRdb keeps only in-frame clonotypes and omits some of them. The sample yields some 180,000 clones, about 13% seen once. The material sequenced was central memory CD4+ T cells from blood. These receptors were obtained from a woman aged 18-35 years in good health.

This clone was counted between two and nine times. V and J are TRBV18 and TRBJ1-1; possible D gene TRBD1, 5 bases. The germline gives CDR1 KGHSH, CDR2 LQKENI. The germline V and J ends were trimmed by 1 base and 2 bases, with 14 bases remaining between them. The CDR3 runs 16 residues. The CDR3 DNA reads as TGTGCCAGCTCACCACAGGTTGGGGGGGTTAACACTGAAGCTTTCTTT. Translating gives CASSPQVGGVNTEAFF.

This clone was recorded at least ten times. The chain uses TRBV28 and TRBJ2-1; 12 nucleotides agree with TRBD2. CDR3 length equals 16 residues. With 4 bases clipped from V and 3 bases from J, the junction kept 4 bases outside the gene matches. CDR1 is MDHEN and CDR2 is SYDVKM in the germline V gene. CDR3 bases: TGTGCCAGCAGTTCCACGACTAGCGGGAGCTACAATGAGCAGTTCTTC. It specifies CASSSTTSGSYNEQFF.

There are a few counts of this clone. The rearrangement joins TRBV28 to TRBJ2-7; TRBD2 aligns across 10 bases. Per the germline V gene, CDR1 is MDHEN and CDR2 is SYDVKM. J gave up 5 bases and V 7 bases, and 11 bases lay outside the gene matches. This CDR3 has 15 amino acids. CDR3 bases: TGTGCCAGCATCTCTCCCACCCTAGCGGGAGACGAGCAGTACTTC. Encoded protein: CASISPTLAGDEQYF.

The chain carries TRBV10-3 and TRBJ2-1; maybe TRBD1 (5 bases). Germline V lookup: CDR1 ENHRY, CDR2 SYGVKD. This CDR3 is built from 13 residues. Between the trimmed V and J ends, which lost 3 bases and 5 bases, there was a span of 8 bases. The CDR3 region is CAISDRVDNEQFF. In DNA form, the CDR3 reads TGTGCCATCAGTGACAGGGTTGACAATGAGCAGTTCTTC.

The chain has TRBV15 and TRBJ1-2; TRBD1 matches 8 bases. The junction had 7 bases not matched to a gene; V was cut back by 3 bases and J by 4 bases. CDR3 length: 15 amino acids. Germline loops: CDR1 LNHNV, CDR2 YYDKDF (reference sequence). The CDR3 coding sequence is TGTGCCACCAGCAGGGACAGGGCAGTATCCTATGGCTACACCTTC. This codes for CATSRDRAVSYGYTF. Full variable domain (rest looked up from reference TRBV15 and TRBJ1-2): DAMVIQNPRYQVTQFGKPVTLSCSQTLNHNVMYWYQQKSSQAPKLLFHYYDKDFNNEADTPDNFQSRRPNTSFCFLDIRSPGLGDTAMYLCATSRDRAVSYGYTFGSGTRLTVV.

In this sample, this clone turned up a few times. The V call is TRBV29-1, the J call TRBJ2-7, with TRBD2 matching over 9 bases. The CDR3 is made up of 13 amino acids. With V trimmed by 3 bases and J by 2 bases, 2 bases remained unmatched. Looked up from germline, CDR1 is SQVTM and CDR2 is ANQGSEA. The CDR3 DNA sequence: TGCAGCGTTGAGGCTAGCGGGACCTACGAGCAGTACTTC. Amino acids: CSVEASGTYEQYF.

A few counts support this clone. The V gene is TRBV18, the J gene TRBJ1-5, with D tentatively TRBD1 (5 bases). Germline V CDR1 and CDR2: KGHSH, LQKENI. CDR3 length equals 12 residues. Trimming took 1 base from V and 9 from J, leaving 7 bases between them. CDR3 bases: TGTGCCAGCTCACCACGGGGCCGGCCCCAGCATTTT. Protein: CASSPRGRPQHF.

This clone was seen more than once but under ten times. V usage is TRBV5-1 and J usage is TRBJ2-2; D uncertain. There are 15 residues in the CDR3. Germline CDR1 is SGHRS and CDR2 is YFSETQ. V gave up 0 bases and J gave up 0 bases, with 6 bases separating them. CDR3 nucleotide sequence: TGCGCCAGCAGCTTGGACAGTTCGAACACCGGGGAGCTGTTTTTT. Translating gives CASSLDSSNTGELFF. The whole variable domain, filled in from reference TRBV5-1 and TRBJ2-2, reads KAGVTQTPRYLIKTRGQQVTLSCSPISGHRSVSWYQQTPGQGLQFLFEYFSETQRNKGNFPGRFSGRQFSNSRSEMNVSTLELGDSALYLCASSLDSSNTGELFFGEGSRLTVL.

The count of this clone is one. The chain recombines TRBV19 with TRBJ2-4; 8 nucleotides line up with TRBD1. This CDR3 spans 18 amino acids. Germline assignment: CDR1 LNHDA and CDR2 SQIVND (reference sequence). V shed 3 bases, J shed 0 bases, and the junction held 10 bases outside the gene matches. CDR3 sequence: CASSMESTGDLAKNIQYF. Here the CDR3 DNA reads TGTGCCAGTAGTATGGAATCGACAGGGGATCTAGCCAAAAACATTCAGTACTTC.

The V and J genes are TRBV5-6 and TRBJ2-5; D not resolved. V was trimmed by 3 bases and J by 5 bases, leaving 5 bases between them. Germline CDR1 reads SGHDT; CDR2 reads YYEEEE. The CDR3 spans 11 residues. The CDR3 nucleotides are TGTGCCAGCAGCTACAGCGAGACCCAGTACTTC. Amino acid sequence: CASSYSETQYF. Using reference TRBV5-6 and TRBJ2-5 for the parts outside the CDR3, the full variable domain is DAGVTQSPTHLIKTRGQQVTLRCSPKSGHDTVSWYQQALGQGPQFIFQYYEEEERQRGNFPDRFSGHQFPNYSSELNVNALLLGDSALYLCASSYSETQYFGPGTRLLVL.

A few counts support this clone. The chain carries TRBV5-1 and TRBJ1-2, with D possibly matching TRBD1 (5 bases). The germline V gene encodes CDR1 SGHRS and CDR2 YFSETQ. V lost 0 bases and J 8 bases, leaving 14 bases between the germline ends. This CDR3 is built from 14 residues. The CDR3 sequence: CASSLGREAFGYTF. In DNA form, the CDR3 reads TGCGCCAGCAGCTTGGGCAGGGAAGCGTTCGGCTACACCTTC.

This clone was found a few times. CDR3 nucleotides: TGTGCCAGCAGCCAAGCGAGAAGACTATCCACAGATACGCAGTATTTT. This translates into CASSQARRLSTDTQYF. This chain connects TRBV14 to TRBJ2-3; perhaps TRBD2 as D (5 bases). This CDR3 spans 16 amino acids. The germline V and J ends were trimmed by 1 base and 2 bases, with 13 bases remaining between them. Germline CDR1 is SGHDN and CDR2 is FVKESK. Full variable domain (rest looked up from reference TRBV14 and TRBJ2-3): EAGVTQFPSHSVIEKGQTVTLRCDPISGHDNLYWYRRVMGKEIKFLLHFVKESKQDESGMPNNRFLAERTGGTYSTLKVQPAELEDSGVYFCASSQARRLSTDTQYFGPGTRLTVL.

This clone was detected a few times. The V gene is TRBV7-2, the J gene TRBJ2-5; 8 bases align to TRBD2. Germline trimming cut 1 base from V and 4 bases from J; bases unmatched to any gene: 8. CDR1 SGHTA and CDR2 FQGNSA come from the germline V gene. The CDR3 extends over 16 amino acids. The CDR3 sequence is CASSLGRKRESETQYF. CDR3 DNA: TGTGCCAGCAGCTTAGGCCGGAAGCGGGAGTCAGAGACCCAGTACTTC.

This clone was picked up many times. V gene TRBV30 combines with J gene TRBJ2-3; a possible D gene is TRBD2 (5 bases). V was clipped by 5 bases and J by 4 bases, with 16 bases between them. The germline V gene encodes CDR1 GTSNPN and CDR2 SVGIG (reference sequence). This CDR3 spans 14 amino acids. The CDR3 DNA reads TGTGCCTGGGCCGAGCGGAGTCCCCCAGATACGCAGTATTTT. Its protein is CAWAERSPPDTQYF.

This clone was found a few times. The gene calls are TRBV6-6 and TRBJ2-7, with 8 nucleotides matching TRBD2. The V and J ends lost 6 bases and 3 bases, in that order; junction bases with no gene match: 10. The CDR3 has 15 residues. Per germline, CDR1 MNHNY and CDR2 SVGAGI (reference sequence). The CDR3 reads CASRPTSGLIYEQYF. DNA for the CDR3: TGTGCCAGCAGACCTACTAGCGGACTCATCTACGAGCAGTACTTC.

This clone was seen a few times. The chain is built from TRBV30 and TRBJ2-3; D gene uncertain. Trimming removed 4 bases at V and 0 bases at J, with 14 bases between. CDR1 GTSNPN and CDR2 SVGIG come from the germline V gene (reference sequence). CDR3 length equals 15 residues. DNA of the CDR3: TGTGCCTGGACCACACCTCTTAAGAGCACAGATACGCAGTATTTT. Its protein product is CAWTTPLKSTDTQYF.

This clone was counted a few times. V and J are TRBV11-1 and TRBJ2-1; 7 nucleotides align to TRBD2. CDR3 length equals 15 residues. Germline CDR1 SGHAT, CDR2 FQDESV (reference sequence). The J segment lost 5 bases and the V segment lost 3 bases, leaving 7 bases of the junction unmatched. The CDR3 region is CASSLGGGPHNEQFF. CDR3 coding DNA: TGTGCCAGCAGCTTGGGGGGAGGGCCCCACAATGAGCAGTTCTTC.

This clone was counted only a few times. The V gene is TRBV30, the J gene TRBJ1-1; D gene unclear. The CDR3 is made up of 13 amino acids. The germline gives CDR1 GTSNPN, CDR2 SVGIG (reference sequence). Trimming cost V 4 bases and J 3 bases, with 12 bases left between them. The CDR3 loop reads CAWTLEGYTEAFF. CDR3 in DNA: TGTGCCTGGACCCTAGAGGGATACACTGAAGCTTTCTTT.

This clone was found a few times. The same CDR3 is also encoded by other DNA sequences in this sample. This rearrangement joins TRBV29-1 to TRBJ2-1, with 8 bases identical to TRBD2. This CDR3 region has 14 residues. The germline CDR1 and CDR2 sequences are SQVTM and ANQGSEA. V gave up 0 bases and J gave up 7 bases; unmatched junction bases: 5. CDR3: CSVEDRAGGNEQFF. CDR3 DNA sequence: TGCAGCGTTGAAGATCGGGCGGGAGGTAATGAGCAGTTCTTC.

The CDR3 here is CASRSSDRANYGYTF. CDR3 coding DNA: TGTGCCAGCAGATCTTCGGACAGGGCTAACTATGGCTACACCTTC. The rearrangement links TRBV28 to TRBJ1-2; 8 bases are a match to TRBD1. Germline loops: CDR1 MDHEN, CDR2 SYDVKM. With V trimmed by 6 bases and J by 0 bases, 6 bases remained unmatched. The CDR3 extends over 15 amino acids.

CDR3 loop: CASSRRHLAENTGELFF. In DNA form, the CDR3 reads TGTGCCAGCAGCCGTAGACACCTCGCCGAAAACACCGGGGAGCTGTTTTTT. The chain is built from TRBV7-8 and TRBJ2-2; D gene ambiguous. V was pared by 5 bases and J by 2 bases, with 18 bases between. The CDR3 is 17 amino acids. Germline values: CDR1 SGHVS, CDR2 FQNEAQ.

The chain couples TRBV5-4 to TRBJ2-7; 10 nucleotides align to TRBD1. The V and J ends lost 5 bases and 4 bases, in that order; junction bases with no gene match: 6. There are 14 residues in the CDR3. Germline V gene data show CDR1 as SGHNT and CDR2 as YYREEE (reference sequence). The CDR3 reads CASSPTGGAYEQYF. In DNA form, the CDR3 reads TGTGCCAGCAGTCCGACAGGGGGCGCGTACGAGCAGTACTTC.

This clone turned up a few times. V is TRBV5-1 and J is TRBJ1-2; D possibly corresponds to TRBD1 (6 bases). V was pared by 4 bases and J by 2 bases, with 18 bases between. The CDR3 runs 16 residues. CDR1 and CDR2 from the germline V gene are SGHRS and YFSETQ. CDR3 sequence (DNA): TGCGCCAGCAGCCAGGGTGGGGGCGCACCAAACTATGGCTACACCTTC. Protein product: CASSQGGGAPNYGYTF.

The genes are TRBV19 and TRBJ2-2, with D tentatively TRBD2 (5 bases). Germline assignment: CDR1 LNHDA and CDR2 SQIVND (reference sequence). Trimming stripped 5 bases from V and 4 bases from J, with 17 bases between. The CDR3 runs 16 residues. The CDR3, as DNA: TGTGCCAGTAGTCCCTCCGGGCGGAGGATCACCGGGGAGCTGTTTTTT. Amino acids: CASSPSGRRITGELFF.

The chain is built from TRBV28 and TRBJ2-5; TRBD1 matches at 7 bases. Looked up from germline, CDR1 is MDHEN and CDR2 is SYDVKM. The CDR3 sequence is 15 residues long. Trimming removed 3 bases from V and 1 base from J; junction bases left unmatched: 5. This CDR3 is CASSFEGATQETQYF. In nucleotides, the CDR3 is TGTGCCAGCAGTTTTGAGGGGGCGACCCAAGAGACCCAGTACTTC.

The CDR3 loop is CASSFTTSTDTQYF. The CDR3 nucleotides are TGTGCCAGCAGCTTTACCACTAGCACAGATACGCAGTATTTT. The chain is built from TRBV11-2 and TRBJ2-3, with D uncertain. V lost 3 bases to trimming and J lost 0 bases, with 7 bases between them. This CDR3 has 14 amino acids. Germline-derived CDR1 and CDR2 are SGHAT and FQNNGV.

Here the CDR3 DNA reads TGTGCCAGTAGTATGAGTCAAGTAGATGGCTACACCTTC. As protein: CASSMSQVDGYTF. The chain couples TRBV19 to TRBJ1-2; D is unresolved. Between the trimmed V and J ends, which lost 3 bases and 6 bases, there was a span of 11 bases. The CDR3 extends over 13 amino acids. Germline values: CDR1 LNHDA, CDR2 SQIVND (reference sequence).